Listed here are 22 T cell receptor beta chains from one sample, sequenced in a study of response to subunit inactivated influenza vaccine. TCRdb reprocessed the RT-PCR reads with MiXCR, giving one entry per CDR3 protein. The sample gives almost 250,000 distinct CDR3 sequences, less than 15% of which show up once; about 7.8% is in the top ten. The input for sequencing was non-naive T cells sorted from PBMCs, taken 14 to 15 days before vaccination. The receptors originated from a middle-aged man who received an inactivated influenza vaccine.

This clonotype showed up just a few times. CDR3 amino acids: CASSYLRNTEAFF. CDR3 bases: TGCGCCAGCAGCTATTTGAGGAACACTGAAGCTTTCTTT. This chain uses TRBV5-1 with TRBJ1-1; no clear D. The V gene lost 3 bases and the J gene lost 1 base, with 7 bases spanning the gap. CDR1 and CDR2 from the germline V gene are SGHRS and YFSETQ. The length of the CDR3 is 13 residues.

The sample holds a few counts of this clonotype. The rearrangement links TRBV18 to TRBJ2-1, with 11 nucleotides matching TRBD1. This CDR3 contains 16 residues. Losses at the gene ends were 4 bases for V and 4 bases for J; bases not matched to a gene: 6. Per germline, CDR1 KGHSH and CDR2 LQKENI. The CDR3 DNA reads TGTGCCAGCTCACGAAGTGGGACAGGGGGTTACAATGAGCAGTTCTTC. This translates into CASSRSGTGGYNEQFF.

This clonotype showed up many times. The rearrangement uses TRBV12-3 or TRBV12-4 and TRBJ2-4; D is unclear. The CDR3 has 14 residues. With 7 bases removed from V and 7 bases from J, the gap between germline ends came to 17 bases. CDR3 protein: CASTPGHPQNIQYF. For the CDR3, the DNA is TGTGCCAGCACCCCCGGGCACCCCCAGAACATTCAGTACTTC.

The J gene is TRBJ2-1, the V gene TRBV2, with no clear D. The CDR3 totals 11 residues. The germline gives CDR1 SNHLY, CDR2 FYNNEI. Between the trimmed V and J ends, which lost 2 bases and 8 bases, there was a span of 4 bases. The CDR3 loop reads CASSEFHEQFF. The DNA for the CDR3 is TGTGCCAGCAGTGAATTCCATGAGCAGTTCTTC.

The chain recombines TRBV11-3 with TRBJ2-2; D unclear. CDR3 length equals 14 residues. Germline loops: CDR1 SGHNT, CDR2 YENEEA. The germline V and J ends were trimmed by 5 bases and 6 bases, with 13 bases remaining between them. DNA for the CDR3: TGTGCCAGCAGCCGGACGGTTAAGGCCGGGGAGCTGTTTTTT. It specifies CASSRTVKAGELFF.

This chain links TRBV10-2 with TRBJ2-5, with TRBD2 matching over 11 bases. This CDR3 has 16 amino acids. V lost 7 bases and J lost 5; bases outside the gene matches: 12. The germline V gene encodes CDR1 WSHSY and CDR2 SAAADI. The CDR3 is CASKSLAGGGSETQYF. Here the CDR3 DNA reads TGCGCCAGCAAGAGTCTAGCGGGAGGTGGTAGTGAGACCCAGTACTTC.

The sample holds many counts of this clonotype. The chain combines TRBV10-3 with TRBJ2-3; the D is unclear. V lost 0 bases and J 0 bases, leaving 7 bases between the germline ends. This CDR3 has 15 amino acids. The germline gives CDR1 ENHRY, CDR2 SYGVKD. CDR3 sequence reads: CAISESYVSTDTQYF. DNA for the CDR3: TGTGCCATCAGTGAGTCCTACGTAAGCACAGATACGCAGTATTTT.

This clonotype was detected only a few times. The CDR3 spells CASNHTKETQYF. Written as DNA, the CDR3 is TGTGCCAGCAATCACACAAAGGAGACCCAGTACTTC. The chain combines TRBV6-4 with TRBJ2-5; D is unresolved. The germline V and J ends were trimmed by 7 bases and 5 bases, with 11 bases remaining between them. The CDR3 is 12 residues long. Germline lookup yields CDR1 MRHNA and CDR2 SNTAGT.

The chain carries TRBV5-1 and TRBJ2-6; D is unclear. Germline V gives CDR1 SGHRS, CDR2 YFSETQ. The CDR3 has 16 residues. V lost 0 bases, J lost 0 bases, and 7 bases lay in between. The CDR3 DNA sequence: TGCGCCAGCAGCTTGGGTGGCCTCTCTGGGGCCAACGTCCTGACTTTC. Translated, it gives CASSLGGLSGANVLTF.

The chain uses TRBV6-1 and TRBJ2-7; D gene uncertain. Germline lookup yields CDR1 MNHNS and CDR2 SASEGT. Deletions cut 1 base from V and 5 bases from J, with 6 bases between. The CDR3 runs 12 residues. CDR3 DNA: TGTGCCAGCAGTGAAGGGCCGAACGAGCAGTACTTC. It specifies CASSEGPNEQYF.

Ten or more counts support this clonotype. The chain links TRBV9 to TRBJ2-3; weak D call: TRBD2 (6 bases). This CDR3 has 15 amino acids. The V gene lost 0 bases and the J gene lost 5 bases, with 13 bases spanning the gap. Germline CDR1 reads SGDLS; CDR2 reads YYNGEE. The CDR3 bases are TGTGCCAGCAGCGTAGATAGCGGACCAATAGATACGCAGTATTTT. Amino acids: CASSVDSGPIDTQYF.

This clonotype turned up a few times. The chain recombines TRBV2 with TRBJ2-1; tentatively, D is TRBD1 (6 bases). Trimming cost V 5 bases and J 5 bases, with 10 bases left between them. Germline assignment: CDR1 SNHLY and CDR2 FYNNEI. The CDR3 contains 13 residues. The DNA of the CDR3 is TGTGCCAGCAGTACGACAGGTAACAATGAGCAGTTCTTC. Translating gives CASSTTGNNEQFF. Variable domain in full (rest from reference TRBV2 and TRBJ2-1): EPEVTQTPSHQVTQMGQEVILRCVPISNHLYFYWYRQILGQKVEFLVSFYNNEISEKSEIFDDQFSVERPDGSNFTLKIRSTKLEDSAMYFCASSTTGNNEQFFGPGTRLTVL.

This clonotype has ten or more counts. The chain carries TRBV12-3 or TRBV12-4 and TRBJ2-2; no reliable D call. The V end lost 2 bases, the J end lost 1 base, and 8 bases lay between the germline ends. The CDR3 sequence is 15 residues long. This chain's CDR3 is CASSLFSGNTGELFF. The CDR3 DNA reads TGTGCCAGCAGTTTATTCTCTGGGAACACCGGGGAGCTGTTTTTT.

CDR3 in amino acids: CASSQGRAGGSSTDTQYF. The CDR3 coding sequence is TGCGCCAGCAGCCAAGGTCGTGCGGGGGGGTCTAGCACAGATACGCAGTATTTT. This chain uses TRBV4-3 with TRBJ2-3; 9 nucleotides line up with TRBD2. The CDR3 totals 18 residues. The V and J ends lost 1 base and 0 bases, in that order; junction bases with no gene match: 8. From germline, CDR1 is LGHNA and CDR2 YSLEER.

The J gene is TRBJ2-2, the V gene TRBV6-2 or TRBV6-3; TRBD2 matches at 7 bases. V dropped 4 bases and J dropped 0; count of bases not matched to a gene: 5. CDR3 length: 16 residues. Germline V CDR1 and CDR2: MNHEY, SVGEGT. This chain's CDR3 is CASSSPSGANTGELFF. CDR3 nucleotides: TGTGCCAGCAGTTCCCCCAGCGGGGCGAACACCGGGGAGCTGTTTTTT.

In its sample, this clonotype was seen many times. This rearrangement joins TRBV15 to TRBJ2-3, with 8 bases aligning to TRBD1. Losses at the gene ends were 3 bases for V and 6 bases for J; bases not matched to a gene: 8. Germline V gene lookup returns CDR1 LNHNV and CDR2 YYDKDF (reference sequence). This CDR3 is 15 amino acids long. The CDR3 DNA reads TGTGCCACCAGCAGGACCTCAGGGGGCGGGGATACGCAGTATTTT. This translates into CATSRTSGGGDTQYF. The full variable domain, its missing parts supplied by reference TRBV15 and TRBJ2-3, is DAMVIQNPRYQVTQFGKPVTLSCSQTLNHNVMYWYQQKSSQAPKLLFHYYDKDFNNEADTPDNFQSRRPNTSFCFLDIRSPGLGDTAMYLCATSRTSGGGDTQYFGPGTRLTVL.

This clonotype was seen a few times. J is TRBJ2-2 and V is TRBV12-3 or TRBV12-4; D is uncertain. V was cut by 5 bases and J by 1 base, with 8 bases left in between. The CDR3 extends over 14 amino acids. The CDR3 sequence: CASSHYLNTGELFF. The CDR3 region has the DNA TGTGCCAGCAGTCACTACTTGAACACCGGGGAGCTGTTTTTT.

This clonotype was seen many times. This rearrangement joins TRBV18 to TRBJ2-2; D remains unclear. This CDR3 has 14 residues. Germline CDR1 and CDR2: KGHSH and LQKENI. Deletions cut 3 bases from V and 1 base from J, with 6 bases between. CDR3 amino acids: CASSPPQNTGELFF. In DNA form, the CDR3 reads TGTGCCAGCTCACCGCCACAGAACACCGGGGAGCTGTTTTTT.

The chain joins TRBV15 to TRBJ2-7; D call uncertain. The ends were cut back, 1 base at V and 2 bases at J, with 3 bases in the middle. CDR1 is LNHNV, CDR2 YYDKDF, per germline (reference sequence). This CDR3 has 12 amino acids. CDR3 sequence reads: CATSRGTYEQYF. The CDR3 nucleotides are TGTGCCACCAGCAGAGGTACCTACGAGCAGTACTTC.

This clonotype was seen more than once but under ten times. The V gene is TRBV7-9, the J gene TRBJ2-1, with TRBD2 matching over 7 bases. The CDR3 totals 16 residues. With 10 bases clipped from V and 3 bases from J, the junction kept 15 bases outside the gene matches. Germline V gene data show CDR1 as SEHNR and CDR2 as FQNEAQ (reference sequence). The DNA for the CDR3 is TGTGCCACCACATCCGGAAGGAGCGGGATCTACAATGAGCAGTTCTTC. Protein product: CATTSGRSGIYNEQFF. The whole variable domain, filled in from reference TRBV7-9 and TRBJ2-1, reads DTGVSQNPRHKITKRGQNVTFRCDPISEHNRLYWYRQTLGQGPEFLTYFQNEAQLEKSRLLSDRFSAERPKGSFSTLEIQRTEQGDSAMYLCATTSGRSGIYNEQFFGPGTRLTVL.

Only a few counts were recorded for this clonotype. The gene calls are TRBV7-2 and TRBJ2-5; the match to TRBD1 covers 9 bases. Germline loops: CDR1 SGHTA, CDR2 FQGNSA. This CDR3 is 14 amino acids long. The trim removed 5 bases at V and 4 bases at J, leaving 5 bases unmatched. The CDR3 region has the DNA TGTGCCAGCAGCCCCGGACAGGGGCTAGAGACCCAGTACTTC. Translating it yields CASSPGQGLETQYF.

In its sample, this clonotype was seen a few times. The CDR3 DNA is TGTGCCTCAACGGACGTGTCCAAAAACATTCAGTACTTC. It encodes CASTDVSKNIQYF. The gene calls are TRBV28 and TRBJ2-4; no definite D call. Trimming shortened V by 11 bases and J by 2 bases, and 13 bases separated the two germline ends. Looked up from germline, CDR1 is MDHEN and CDR2 is SYDVKM. The CDR3 consists of 13 residues.